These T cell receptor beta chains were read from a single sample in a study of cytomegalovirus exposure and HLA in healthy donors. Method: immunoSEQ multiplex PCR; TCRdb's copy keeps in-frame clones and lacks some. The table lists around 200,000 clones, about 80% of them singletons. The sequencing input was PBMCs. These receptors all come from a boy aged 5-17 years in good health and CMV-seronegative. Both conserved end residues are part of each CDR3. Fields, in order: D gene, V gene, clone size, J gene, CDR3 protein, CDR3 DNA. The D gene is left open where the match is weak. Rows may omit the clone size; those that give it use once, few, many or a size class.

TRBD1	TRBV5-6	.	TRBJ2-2	CASSLVLDRGTGELFF	TGTGCCAGCAGCTTGGTTTTGGACAGGGGGACCGGGGAGCTGTTTTTT
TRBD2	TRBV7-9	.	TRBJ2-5	CASSQYGTRAETQYF	TGTGCCAGCAGCCAATACGGGACTAGGGCGGAGACCCAGTACTTC
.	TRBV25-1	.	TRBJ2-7	CASAAYEQYF	TGTGCCTCCGCGGCCTACGAGCAGTACTTC
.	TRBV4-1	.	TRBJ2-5	CASSQVLRETQYF	TGCGCCAGCAGCCAAGTTCTCCGAGAGACCCAGTACTTC
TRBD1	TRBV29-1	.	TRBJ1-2	CSVEKGAICGYTF	TGCAGCGTTGAGAAGGGGGCAATATGTGGCTACACCTTC
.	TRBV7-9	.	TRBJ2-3	CASSLTTGPDTQYF	TGTGCCAGCAGCTTAACTACAGGGCCAGATACGCAGTATTTT
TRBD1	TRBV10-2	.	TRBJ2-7	CASSEPTATGGSYEQYF	TGCGCCAGCAGTGAGCCCACCGCGACAGGGGGCTCCTACGAGCAGTACTTC
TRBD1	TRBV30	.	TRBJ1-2	CAWKGASGYTF	TGTGCCTGGAAGGGGGCGAGCGGCTACACCTTC
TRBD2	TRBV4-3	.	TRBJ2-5	CASSQAPGLAGGETQYF	TGCGCCAGCAGCCAGGCTCCGGGACTAGCGGGAGGGGAGACCCAGTACTTC
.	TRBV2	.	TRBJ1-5	CASSPSWGAGGQPQHF	TGTGCCAGCAGCCCGAGTTGGGGCGCCGGAGGGCAGCCCCAGCATTTT
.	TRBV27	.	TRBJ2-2	CASSSPGKGSGELFF	TGTGCCAGCAGTTCACCAGGGAAGGGTTCCGGGGAGCTGTTTTTT
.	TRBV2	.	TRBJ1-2	CASRQGLYGYTF	TGTGCCAGCAGGCAGGGGCTCTATGGCTACACCTTC
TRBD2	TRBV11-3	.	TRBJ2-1	CASSPGTSGRAWNEQFF	TGTGCCAGCAGCCCCGGGACTAGCGGGAGGGCCTGGAATGAGCAGTTCTTC
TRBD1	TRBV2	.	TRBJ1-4	CASSLGQGVYEKLFF	TGTGCCAGCAGCTTAGGACAGGGGGTTTATGAAAAACTGTTTTTT
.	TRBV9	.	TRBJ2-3	CASSGGDFSRTDTQYF	TGTGCCAGCAGCGGAGGGGACTTTTCTCGCACAGATACGCAGTATTTT
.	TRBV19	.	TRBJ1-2	CASSGEGYTF	TGTGCCAGTAGCGGTGAGGGCTACACCTTC
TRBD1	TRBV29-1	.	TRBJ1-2	CSVSSPAGQESGYTF	TGCAGCGTTTCCTCCCCCGCAGGACAGGAGTCTGGCTACACCTTC
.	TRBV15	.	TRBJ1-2	CATSRDVGTISNYGYTF	TGTGCCACCAGCAGAGATGTGGGGACAATCAGTAACTATGGCTACACCTTC
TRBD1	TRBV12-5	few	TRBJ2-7	CASGLSGTGGREQYF	TGTGCTAGTGGTTTGTCCGGGACAGGGGGAAGAGAGCAGTACTTC
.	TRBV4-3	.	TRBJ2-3	CASSQEQRYTDTQYF	TGCGCCAGCAGCCAAGAACAGCGGTACACAGATACGCAGTATTTT
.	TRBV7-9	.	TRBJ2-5	CASRPDTPQETQYF	TGTGCCAGCAGACCCGACACCCCCCAAGAGACCCAGTACTTC
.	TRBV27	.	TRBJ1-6	CASSFQPGDSPLHF	TGTGCCAGCAGTTTCCAGCCCGGGGATTCACCCCTCCACTTT
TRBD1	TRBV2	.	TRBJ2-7	CASTIFGTGDYEQYF	TGTGCCAGCACGATTTTTGGGACAGGGGACTACGAGCAGTACTTC
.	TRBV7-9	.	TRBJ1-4	CASSYRATNEKLFF	TGTGCCAGCAGTTACAGGGCAACTAATGAAAAACTGTTTTTT
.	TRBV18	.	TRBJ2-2	CASSPIGSSARELFF	TGTGCCAGCTCCCCTATAGGGAGCTCCGCAAGGGAGCTGTTTTTT
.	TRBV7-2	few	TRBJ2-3	CASSLAGHADTQYF	TGTGCCAGCAGCTTAGCTGGCCACGCAGATACGCAGTATTTT
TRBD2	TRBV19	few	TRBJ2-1	CASSPSGGRSYNEQFF	TGTGCCAGTAGCCCCTCGGGCGGGAGGTCCTACAATGAGCAGTTCTTC
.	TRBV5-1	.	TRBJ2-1	CASSPQRAQYNEQFF	TGCGCCAGCAGCCCACAGCGGGCCCAGTACAATGAGCAGTTCTTC
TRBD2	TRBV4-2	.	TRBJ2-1	CASSHGLAGSIDEQFF	TGTGCCAGCAGCCATGGACTAGCGGGATCCATCGATGAGCAGTTCTTC
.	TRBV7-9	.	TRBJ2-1	CASSPTGKSSYNEQFF	TGTGCCAGCAGCCCAACAGGGAAGAGCTCCTACAATGAGCAGTTCTTC
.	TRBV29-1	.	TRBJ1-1	CSVDSSRGTEAFF	TGCAGCGTTGATAGTTCTCGGGGGACTGAAGCTTTCTTT
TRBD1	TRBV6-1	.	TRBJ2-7	CASSELGTGGYEQYF	TGTGCCAGCAGTGAACTGGGGACAGGGGGCTACGAGCAGTACTTC
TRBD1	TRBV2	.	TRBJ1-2	CASSGSGGSTNYGYTF	TGTGCCAGCAGTGGGTCAGGGGGCTCTACTAACTATGGCTACACCTTC
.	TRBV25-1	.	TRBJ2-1	CASSEWIGSSYNEQFF	TGTGCCAGCAGTGAATGGATCGGGAGCTCCTACAATGAGCAGTTCTTC
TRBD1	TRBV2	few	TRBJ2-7	CASSVGTGAYEQYF	TGTGCCAGCAGCGTAGGGACAGGGGCCTACGAGCAGTACTTC
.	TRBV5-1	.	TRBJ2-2	CASSLLTSRTGELFF	TGCGCCAGCAGCTTGTTAACTAGTAGGACCGGGGAGCTGTTTTTT
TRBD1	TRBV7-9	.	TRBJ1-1	CSSSLEGATEAFF	TGTTCCAGCAGCTTAGAGGGGGCTACTGAAGCTTTCTTT
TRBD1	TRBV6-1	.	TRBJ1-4	CASSASVLTGDEKLFF	TGTGCCAGCAGTGCCTCGGTATTAACAGGGGATGAAAAACTGTTTTTT
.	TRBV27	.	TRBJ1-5	CASSFVQGHNQPQHF	TGTGCCAGCAGTTTTGTCCAGGGCCACAATCAGCCCCAGCATTTT
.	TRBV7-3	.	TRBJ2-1	CASSLGVAGPQQSSYNEQFF	TGTGCCAGCAGCTTAGGTGTGGCGGGACCACAACAGAGCTCCTACAATGAGCAGTTCTTC
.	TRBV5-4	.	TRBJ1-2	CASSLFQGNYGYTF	TGTGCCAGCAGCTTGTTTCAGGGCAACTATGGCTACACCTTC
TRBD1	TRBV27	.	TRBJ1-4	CASQGAANEKLFF	TGTGCCAGCCAGGGGGCGGCTAATGAAAAACTGTTTTTT
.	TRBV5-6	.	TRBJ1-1	CASSLIATEAFF	TGTGCCAGCAGCCTAATTGCAACTGAAGCTTTCTTT
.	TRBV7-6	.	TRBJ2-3	CASSLLGHTSTDTQYF	TGTGCCAGCAGCTTACTAGGACACACAAGCACAGATACGCAGTATTTT
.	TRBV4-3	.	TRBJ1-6	CASSQEGGAALHF	TGCGCCAGCAGCCAAGAAGGAGGGGCGGCTCTCCACTTT
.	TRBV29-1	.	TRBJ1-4	CSVEDLGQILF	TGCAGCGTTGAAGATCTTGGACAGATACTTTTT
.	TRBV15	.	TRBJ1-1	CATSLSVSTEAFF	TGTGCCACCAGCCTGTCCGTTTCCACTGAAGCTTTCTTT
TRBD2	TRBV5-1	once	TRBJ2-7	CASSWEGTYEQYF	TGCGCCAGCAGCTGGGAGGGGACCTACGAGCAGTACTTC
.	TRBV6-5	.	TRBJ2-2	CATSPRGTGELFF	TGTGCCACCTCCCCTAGAGGCACCGGGGAGCTGTTTTTT
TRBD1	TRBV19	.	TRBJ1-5	CASSITGVGSNQPQHF	TGTGCCAGTAGTATCACAGGGGTGGGTAGCAATCAGCCCCAGCATTTT
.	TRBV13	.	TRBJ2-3	CASSLGRGAGTDTQYF	TGTGCCAGCAGCTTAGGACGGGGGGCCGGAACAGATACGCAGTATTTT
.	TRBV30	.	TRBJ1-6	CAWTVNSPLHF	TGTGCCTGGACAGTTAATTCACCCCTCCACTTT
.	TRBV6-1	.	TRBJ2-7	CASSGRGNYEQYF	TGTGCCAGCAGTGGGCGGGGAAACTACGAGCAGTACTTC
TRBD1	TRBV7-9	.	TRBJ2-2	CASSLDRLNTGELLF	TGTGCCAGCAGCCTGGACAGGTTGAACACCGGGGAGCTGCTTTTT
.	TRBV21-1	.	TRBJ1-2	CASSPPLTGDWGIYGYTF	TGTGCCAGCAGCCCCCCGCTGACAGGGGACTGGGGGATCTATGGCTACACCTTC
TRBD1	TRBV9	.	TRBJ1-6	CASSVDMGQANNSPLHF	TGTGCCAGCAGCGTAGATATGGGACAGGCAAATAATTCACCCCTCCACTTT